This TCR beta chain was captured by sequencing in a study of blood T cell repertoires in COVID-19. Study context: There were acute and convalescent COVID-19 samples, and they came from the United States, Italy and Spain.

The ends lost 3 bases at V and 2 bases at J; junction bases unmatched: 6. The V gene's germline CDR1 is LNHNV and CDR2 YYDKDF (reference sequence). The CDR3 extends over 16 amino acids. TCRdb keeps only in-frame clones here, not all; method: immunoSEQ multiplex PCR. This table holds 150,000 to 200,000 clones, about 86% found once. This TCR derives from a woman in her fifties or sixties with COVID-19, enrolled during active disease. V and J are TRBV15 and TRBJ1-5; 8 positions agree with TRBD1. The sample taken for sequencing was peripheral blood. The CDR3 region has the DNA TGTGCCACCAGCAGGGACAGGGTTCCTGGCAATCAGCCCCAGCATTTT. Translation gives CATSRDRVPGNQPQHF. The full variable domain, its missing parts supplied by reference TRBV15 and TRBJ1-5, is DAMVIQNPRYQVTQFGKPVTLSCSQTLNHNVMYWYQQKSSQAPKLLFHYYDKDFNNEADTPDNFQSRRPNTSFCFLDIRSPGLGDTAMYLCATSRDRVPGNQPQHFGDGTRLSIL.